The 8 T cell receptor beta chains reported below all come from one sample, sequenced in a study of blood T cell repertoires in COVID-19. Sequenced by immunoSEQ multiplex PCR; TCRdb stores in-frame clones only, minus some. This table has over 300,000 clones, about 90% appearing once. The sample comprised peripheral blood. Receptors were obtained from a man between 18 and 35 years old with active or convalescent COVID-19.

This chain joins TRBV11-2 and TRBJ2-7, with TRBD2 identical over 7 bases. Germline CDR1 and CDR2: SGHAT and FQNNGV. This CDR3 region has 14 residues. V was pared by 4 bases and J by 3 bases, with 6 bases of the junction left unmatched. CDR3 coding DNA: TGTGCCAGCAGCTACTCTAGCGGAAACTACGAGCAGTACTTC. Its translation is CASSYSSGNYEQYF.

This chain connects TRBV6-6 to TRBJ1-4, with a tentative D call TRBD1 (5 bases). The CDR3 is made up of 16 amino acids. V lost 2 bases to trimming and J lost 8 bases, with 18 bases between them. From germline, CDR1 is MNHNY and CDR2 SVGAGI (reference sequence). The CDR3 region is CASSYARDSEREKLFF. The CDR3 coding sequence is TGTGCCAGCAGTTACGCCCGGGACTCCGAGAGGGAAAAACTGTTTTTT.

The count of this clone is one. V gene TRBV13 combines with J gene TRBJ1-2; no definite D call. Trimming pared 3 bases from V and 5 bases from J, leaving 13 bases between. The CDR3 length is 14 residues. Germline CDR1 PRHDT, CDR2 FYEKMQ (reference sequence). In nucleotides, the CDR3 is TGTGCCAGCAGCTTCGGGGTCCCGGGTTATGGCTACACCTTC. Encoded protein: CASSFGVPGYGYTF.

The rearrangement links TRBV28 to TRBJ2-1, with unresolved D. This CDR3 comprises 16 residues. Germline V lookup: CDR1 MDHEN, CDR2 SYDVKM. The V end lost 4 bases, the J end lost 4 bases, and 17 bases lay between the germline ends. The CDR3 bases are TGTGCCAGCAGTTCGTCCGGTTCTGCCATTTACAATGAGCAGTTCTTC. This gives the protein CASSSSGSAIYNEQFF.

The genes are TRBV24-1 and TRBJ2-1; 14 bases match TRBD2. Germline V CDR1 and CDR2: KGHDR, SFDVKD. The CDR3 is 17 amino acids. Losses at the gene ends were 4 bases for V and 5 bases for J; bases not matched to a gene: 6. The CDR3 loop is CATSEGTSGGANNEQFF. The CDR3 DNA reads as TGTGCCACCAGTGAAGGGACTAGCGGGGGAGCAAACAATGAGCAGTTCTTC.

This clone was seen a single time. The CDR3 DNA sequence: TGTGCCAGTAGTACCCTAGCGGGGGGCTCCTACGAGCAGTACTTC. Encoded protein: CASSTLAGGSYEQYF. V and J are TRBV19 and TRBJ2-7; TRBD2 matches 11 bases. The CDR3 consists of 15 residues. Germline assignment: CDR1 LNHDA and CDR2 SQIVND (reference sequence). The ends lost 4 bases at V and 0 bases at J; junction bases unmatched: 2.

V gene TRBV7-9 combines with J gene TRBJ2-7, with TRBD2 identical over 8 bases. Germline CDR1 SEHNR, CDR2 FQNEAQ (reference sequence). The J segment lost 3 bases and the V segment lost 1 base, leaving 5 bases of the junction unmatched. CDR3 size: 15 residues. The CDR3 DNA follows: TGTGCCAGCAGCTTAGTCTCGGGGGGGCACTACGAGCAGTACTTC. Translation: CASSLVSGGHYEQYF.

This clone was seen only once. The CDR3 loop reads CASSYPGQGLTGELFF. DNA of the CDR3: TGTGCCAGCAGTTATCCGGGACAGGGGTTAACCGGGGAGCTGTTTTTT. V and J are TRBV6-2 or TRBV6-3 and TRBJ2-2; 10 positions agree with TRBD1. CDR3 length: 16 amino acids. Germline CDR1 and CDR2: MNHEY and SVGEGT. Trimming took 3 bases from V and 5 from J; bases not matched to a gene: 6.